These 2 T cell receptor beta chains came from one sample sequenced in a study of shared T cell receptors in the human thymus. Repertoires were generated with immunoSEQ multiplex PCR, while TCRdb's copy carries only in-frame clones and drops some. The top ten hold roughly 0.0087% of the sample, which has some 640,000 clones, 70% to 90% seen once. These data are also associated with another study on human thymus T cells.

Sequenced sample: thymocytes. These receptors came from a boy less than two years old with a congenital heart defect.

This chain links TRBV30 with TRBJ2-3, with 9 bases identical to TRBD1. The V gene end was trimmed by 3 bases and the J gene end by 14 bases; junction bases not matched to a gene: 12. From germline, CDR1 is GTSNPN and CDR2 SVGIG (reference sequence). This CDR3 is built from 13 residues. DNA for the CDR3: TGTGCCTGGAGGCTGGATAGGACAGGGGTCGCGTATTTT. It specifies CAWRLDRTGVAYF.

This sequence joins TRBV14 and TRBJ1-1; no clear D gene. There are 15 residues in the CDR3. Germline V gene lookup returns CDR1 SGHDN and CDR2 FVKESK. V was cut by 0 bases and J by 3 bases, with 11 bases left in between. Written as DNA, the CDR3 is TGTGCCAGCAGCCAAGATAGTGACACCGACACTGAAGCTTTCTTT. Residues: CASSQDSDTDTEAFF.